Reported below is one TCR beta chain. Its target is unknown. This sample stems from a study of blood T cells in healthy people across ages. Broader study findings: Expanded clonotype shifts may have been confounded, as the donors had an unknown CMV status.

Sample-barcoded 5' priming and a J-beta primer mix drove a second PCR of roughly 6 to 12 cycles. Each cDNA molecule, via a template-switch adaptor with 12 random nucleotides, was tagged. Using its own MiXCR run on the 5' RACE reads, TCRdb lists one record per CDR3 protein. Of about 640,000 distinct CDR3 sequences in the sample, roughly 50% are singletons; the top ten hold about two fifths. Germline V CDR1 and CDR2: MNHNY, SVGAGI (reference sequence). The CDR3 runs to 16 residues. Trimming took off 2 bases at V and 4 bases at J, with 12 bases between the two ends. This sequence joins TRBV6-6 and TRBJ1-6; tentative D call: TRBD1 (5 bases). Sequenced input: blood. The receptor was isolated from a man aged 60 to 75 in good health. CDR3 nucleotides: TGTGCCAGCAGTTACCAGCCGGACACATATAATTCACCCCTCCACTTT. This sequence encodes CASSYQPDTYNSPLHF.